This is a list of T cell receptor beta chains from one sample in a study of OX40 agonist ivuxolimab in advanced cancers. Assay used: immunoSEQ multiplex PCR; TCRdb lists only in-frame clones, some missing. Of 90,000 to 100,000 clones listed, about 96% are singletons. Sequences were derived from CD4+ or CD8+ T cells sorted from blood, sampled in a trial of the OX40 agonist ivuxolimab. All receptors come from an adult with an advanced solid tumor such as melanoma, head and neck, liver or kidney cancer. The conserved cysteine and the conserved F or W are not part of the CDR3 here. The D gene is left open where the match is weak.

j_call | v_call | d_call | cdr3_length | cdr3_aa
TRBJ2-7 | TRBV2 | TRBD1 | 14 | ASSFRTGENSDEQY
TRBJ2-7 | TRBV27 | - | 11 | ASSLGVAYEQY
TRBJ2-1 | TRBV19 | TRBD2 | 13 | ASRLLAGGYNEQF
TRBJ2-7 | TRBV6-5 | - | 13 | ATLRGGREAPEQY
TRBJ1-2 | TRBV30 | - | 9 | AWSVDYGYT
TRBJ2-3 | TRBV28 | TRBD1 | 12 | ASSLIRGLDTQY
TRBJ2-1 | TRBV19 | - | 12 | ASSMWAGKNEQF
TRBJ1-1 | TRBV9 | - | 13 | ASSLGQSLNSEAF
TRBJ2-1 | TRBV14 | - | 11 | ASSQVFLGEQF
TRBJ2-5 | TRBV7-3 | - | 15 | ASSLTLSGVGEETQY
TRBJ2-6 | TRBV9 | - | 15 | ASSPGHLSSGANVLT
TRBJ2-7 | TRBV27 | - | 11 | ASTSTGSYEQY
TRBJ2-2 | TRBV28 | TRBD1 | 11 | ASRLTGVGELF
TRBJ1-2 | TRBV2 | - | 12 | ASSEGVGNYGYT
TRBJ2-7 | TRBV7-8 | - | 13 | ASSVRGGSYDWQY
TRBJ2-1 | TRBV27 | - | 12 | ASSLGPRGNEQF
TRBJ1-2 | TRBV5-6 | TRBD1 | 13 | ASSLGQGVNYGYT
TRBJ2-1 | TRBV29-1 | - | 11 | SVAHALYNEQF
TRBJ2-5 | TRBV27 | TRBD2 | 13 | ASSLGLAGQETQY
TRBJ2-4 | TRBV19 | - | 13 | ASSMFEGGVDIQY
TRBJ2-7 | TRBV5-6 | - | 17 | ASSFGAETGGAGGDEQY
TRBJ2-1 | TRBV6-5 | TRBD2 | 11 | ASSYSGREPDF
TRBJ2-1 | TRBV15 | - | 10 | ATSRAYNEQF